The clone carrying this T cell receptor beta chain was counted between two and nine times. The antigen is undetermined. The record originates from a study of neurological immune-mediated disorders. Study-wide findings and caveats: CDR3 amino acid sequences found in expanded clones were never shared across subjects, suggesting private repertoires in all groups. The level of TCR clonal expansion was highest in patients with HTLV-1-associated myelopathy and lowest in multiple sclerosis, where it fell below the level seen in healthy controls.

The CDR3 length is 14 residues. The V gene lost 5 bases and the J gene lost 6 bases, with 13 bases spanning the gap. Germline V gene sequence: CDR1 LNHDA, CDR2 SQIVND (reference sequence). A 10-nucleotide random UMI tagged transcripts in template-switch 5'RACE cDNA synthesis. In TCRdb, the 5' RACE reads were re-called with MiXCR into one record per CDR3 protein. The data hold some 78,000 distinct CDR3 sequences, with approximately 5% observed a single time. This sequence originates from a woman aged 25 to 39 with multiple sclerosis. The V gene is TRBV19, the J gene TRBJ2-2, with D perhaps TRBD2 (5 bases). The specimen sequenced was PBMCs. This chain's CDR3 is CASSVGSVPGELFF. DNA of the CDR3: TGTGCCAGTAGTGTTGGGAGCGTCCCCGGGGAGCTGTTTTTT.